Below, 26 T cell receptor beta chains from the same sample are listed, as sequenced in a study of T cells in Graves' hyperthyroidism and ophthalmopathy. Researchers took RNA transcripts and amplified the TCR beta CDR3 regions from them. An initial round of RT-PCR targeting the TCR CDR3 relied on the HTBI primer set. TCRdb reanalysed the multiplex PCR reads using MiXCR and keeps one entry per CDR3 protein. The table includes 600,000 or so distinct CDR3 sequences, more than 14% detected once. Sequencing was performed on blood. These receptors originate from a woman aged 45-65 years with Graves' ophthalmopathy.

With respect to this clonotype: This could be a read error, since a much larger clone is one nucleotide away. V gene TRBV2 combines with J gene TRBJ2-2, with 8 positions matching TRBD1. There are 14 residues in the CDR3. The germline gives CDR1 SNHLY, CDR2 FYNNEI. The CDR3 DNA reads TGTGCCAGGAGTGACAGGGGCCGCACCGGGGAGCTGTTTTTT. Its protein product is CARSDRGRTGELFF. Full variable domain (missing parts from reference TRBV2 and TRBJ2-2): EPEVTQTPSHQVTQMGQEVILRCVPISNHLYFYWYRQILGQKVEFLVSFYNNEISEKSEIFDDQFSVERPDGSNFTLKIRSTKLEDSAMYFCARSDRGRTGELFFGEGSRLTVL.

At least ten counts were recorded for this clonotype. The chain employs TRBV12-3 or TRBV12-4 and TRBJ2-1; 11 bases are shared with TRBD2. The V and J ends lost 5 bases and 4 bases, in that order; junction bases with no gene match: 7. The CDR3 has 16 amino acids. This chain's CDR3 is CASSPLAGDVYNEQFF. CDR3 nucleotides: TGTGCCAGCAGTCCACTAGCGGGAGATGTGTACAATGAGCAGTTCTTC.

This clonotype was found many times. The rearrangement uses TRBV6-2 or TRBV6-3 and TRBJ2-3, with 7 bases lining up with TRBD1. V lost 6 bases, J lost 0 bases, and 6 bases stayed unmatched. From germline, CDR1 is MNHEY and CDR2 SVGEGT. The CDR3 contains 15 residues. CDR3 coding DNA: TGTGCCAGCAGACTACAGGGGCCTAGCACAGATACGCAGTATTTT. It specifies CASRLQGPSTDTQYF.

This clonotype has ten or more counts. The CDR3 loop reads CASSQERWGPQHF. CDR3 bases: TGCGCCAGCAGCCAAGAACGATGGGGACCCCAGCATTTT. V gene TRBV4-3 combines with J gene TRBJ1-5; no reliable D call. The germline gives CDR1 LGHNA, CDR2 YSLEER. The CDR3 sequence is 13 residues long. Deletions cut 0 bases from V and 10 bases from J, with 10 bases between.

The rearrangement links TRBV11-2 to TRBJ1-1; 11 bases map to TRBD1. The germline gives CDR1 SGHAT, CDR2 FQNNGV. The length of the CDR3 is 16 residues. Unmatched junction bases numbered 5, after V lost 1 base and J lost 4 bases. The CDR3 sequence is CASSLVWTGGLTEAFF. The CDR3 coding sequence is TGTGCCAGCAGCTTAGTTTGGACAGGGGGCCTCACTGAAGCTTTCTTT. Combining the CDR3 with reference TRBV11-2 and TRBJ1-1 gives the whole variable domain EAGVAQSPRYKIIEKRQSVAFWCNPISGHATLYWYQQILGQGPKLLIQFQNNGVVDDSQLPKDRFSAERLKGVDSTLKIQPAKLEDSAVYLCASSLVWTGGLTEAFFGQGTRLTVV.

This clonotype appeared many times. The chain is built from TRBV20-1 and TRBJ2-7; 15 nucleotides match TRBD2. Germline CDR1 and CDR2: DFQATT and SNEGSKA (reference sequence). Unmatched junction bases numbered 12, after V lost 6 bases and J lost 3 bases. The CDR3 has 17 residues. The CDR3 DNA is TGCAGTGCCCCCAACCCCGGGACTAGCGGGAGGAACTACGAGCAGTACTTC. Protein: CSAPNPGTSGRNYEQYF.

For this clonotype: Given a much more abundant clone one base away, this may be a read error. The chain uses TRBV7-9 and TRBJ1-3; no definite D call. Germline lookup yields CDR1 SEHNR and CDR2 FQNEAQ (reference sequence). The CDR3 loop spans 15 amino acids. CDR3 bases: TGTGCCAGCAGTCCAACAAGTCCCTCTGAAAACACCATATATTTT. Translation gives CASSPTSPSENTIYF.

This clonotype was seen more than once but under ten times. The V gene is TRBV12-3 or TRBV12-4, the J gene TRBJ2-6, with TRBD1 matching over 8 bases. The CDR3 totals 16 residues. With 6 bases clipped from V and 9 bases from J, the junction kept 13 bases outside the gene matches. The CDR3 DNA reads TGTGCCAGCAGCTCGGGACAGGTTCCGTTTGGCAACGTCCTGACTTTC. Translated, it gives CASSSGQVPFGNVLTF.

This clonotype appeared many times. J is TRBJ1-1 and V is TRBV14; 7 bases fit TRBD1. Germline CDR1 SGHDN, CDR2 FVKESK. The CDR3 has 14 amino acids. J gave up 8 bases and V 0 bases, and 6 bases lay outside the gene matches. CDR3 DNA: TGTGCCAGCAGCCAAGAAGGGGGCAGCCCAGAAGCTTTCTTT. Protein sequence: CASSQEGGSPEAFF.

This clonotype was counted many times. V is TRBV5-5 and J is TRBJ2-5; the D gene is possibly TRBD1 (6 bases). Germline-derived CDR1 and CDR2 are SGHKS and YYEKEE (reference sequence). Deletions cut 5 bases from V and 3 bases from J, with 14 bases between. This CDR3 contains 14 residues. CDR3 in amino acids: CASRRPGQEETQYF. CDR3 sequence (DNA): TGTGCCAGCAGGCGACCGGGACAAGAAGAGACCCAGTACTTC.

This clonotype was seen many times. The chain links TRBV11-3 to TRBJ2-3, with 8 bases matching TRBD2. Germline V gene lookup returns CDR1 SGHNT and CDR2 YENEEA. V shed 1 base, J shed 11 bases, and the junction held 17 bases outside the gene matches. The length of the CDR3 is 17 residues. As DNA, the CDR3 is TGTGCCAGCAGCTTAGGAGCGGCGGGAGGAACACAGAGCGGGCAGTATTTT. As protein: CASSLGAAGGTQSGQYF. Using reference TRBV11-3 and TRBJ2-3 for the parts outside the CDR3, the full variable domain is EAGVVQSPRYKIIEKKQPVAFWCNPISGHNTLYWYLQNLGQGPELLIRYENEEAVDDSQLPKDRFSAERLKGVDSTLKIQPAELGDSAVYLCASSLGAAGGTQSGQYFGPGTRLTVL.

This clonotype was found many times. The chain is built from TRBV5-1 and TRBJ2-3, with D possibly being TRBD2 (6 bases). The CDR3 consists of 16 residues. Germline values: CDR1 SGHRS, CDR2 YFSETQ. Trimming removed 0 bases from V and 0 bases from J, with 11 bases in between. For the CDR3, the DNA is TGCGCCAGCAGCTTGGTTAGCGGATCTAGCACAGATACGCAGTATTTT. This sequence encodes CASSLVSGSSTDTQYF.

This clonotype was counted a few times. This chain uses TRBV20-1 with TRBJ2-2, with D possibly TRBD1 on 5 matching bases. Trimming removed 5 bases from V and 3 bases from J, with 10 bases in between. The germline gives CDR1 DFQATT, CDR2 SNEGSKA (reference sequence). The CDR3 is made up of 13 amino acids. CDR3 bases: TGCAGTGCTCAGGGTACGGACACCGGGGAGCTGTTTTTT. It specifies CSAQGTDTGELFF.

This clonotype was counted at least ten times. The genes are TRBV28 and TRBJ2-7, with D unclear. Germline V lookup: CDR1 MDHEN, CDR2 SYDVKM. Trimming removed 2 bases from V and 6 bases from J, with 5 bases in between. The CDR3 is 11 amino acids. DNA of the CDR3: TGTGCCAGCAGTTTAGCTTGCGAGCAGTACTTC. Protein sequence: CASSLACEQYF.

This chain links TRBV11-2 with TRBJ2-5, with 7 bases identical to TRBD1. The germline V gene encodes CDR1 SGHAT and CDR2 FQNNGV. CDR3 length equals 16 residues. V lost 5 bases, J lost 1 base, and 10 bases stayed unmatched. This chain's CDR3 is CASSQRGRDSQETQYF. DNA for the CDR3: TGTGCCAGCAGCCAACGGGGACGGGACAGCCAAGAGACCCAGTACTTC.

This clonotype was found many times. The chain uses TRBV9 and TRBJ2-1; the D gene is possibly TRBD1 (6 bases). This CDR3 is built from 15 residues. V shed 0 bases and J shed 8 bases, with 15 bases lying between them. Germline V CDR1 and CDR2: SGDLS, YYNGEE. The CDR3 sequence: CASSVEGTIGYEQFF. The CDR3 nucleotides are TGTGCCAGCAGCGTAGAAGGGACAATAGGGTATGAGCAGTTCTTC.

This clonotype showed up many times. The gene calls are TRBV7-9 and TRBJ2-6, with unresolved D. The CDR3 totals 15 residues. Germline V gives CDR1 SEHNR, CDR2 FQNEAQ (reference sequence). The V end lost 4 bases, the J end lost 0 bases, and 7 bases lay between the germline ends. The CDR3 reads CASSSMVSGANVLTF. CDR3 sequence (DNA): TGTGCCAGCAGCTCCATGGTCTCTGGGGCCAACGTCCTGACTTTC.

In its sample, this clonotype was seen many times. The chain joins TRBV2 to TRBJ2-3; TRBD2 is a possible D gene (5 bases). CDR3 length: 12 residues. V was clipped by 4 bases and J by 6 bases, with 8 bases between them. CDR1 is SNHLY, CDR2 FYNNEI, per germline. CDR3 nucleotide sequence: TGTGCCAGCAGTGTACTAGGGGATACGCAGTATTTT. This translates into CASSVLGDTQYF. Full variable domain (outside the CDR3, taken from reference TRBV2 and TRBJ2-3): EPEVTQTPSHQVTQMGQEVILRCVPISNHLYFYWYRQILGQKVEFLVSFYNNEISEKSEIFDDQFSVERPDGSNFTLKIRSTKLEDSAMYFCASSVLGDTQYFGPGTRLTVL.

The table lists this clonotype with a few counts. This rearrangement joins TRBV27 to TRBJ2-3; TRBD2 agrees at 7 bases. Germline V lookup: CDR1 MNHEY, CDR2 SMNVEV (reference sequence). The CDR3 covers 15 residues. Germline trimming cut 5 bases from V and 2 bases from J; bases unmatched to any gene: 7. CDR3 in amino acids: CASSRSGTYTDTQYF. Written as DNA, the CDR3 is TGTGCCAGCAGTCGAAGCGGGACCTACACAGATACGCAGTATTTT.

This chain connects TRBV6-2 or TRBV6-3 to TRBJ2-5, with 12 positions matching TRBD2. The CDR3 has 16 residues. V gave up 10 bases and J gave up 2 bases; unmatched junction bases: 11. Germline CDR1 is MNHEY and CDR2 is SVGEGT. The CDR3 DNA sequence: TGTGCCACCGTCCGGACTAGCGGGATTTCGCAAGAGACCCAGTACTTC. Translating gives CATVRTSGISQETQYF.

This clonotype was seen repeatedly, ten times or more. This rearrangement joins TRBV6-2 or TRBV6-3 to TRBJ2-2, with 13 bases matching TRBD2. J gave up 6 bases and V 6 bases, and 10 bases lay outside the gene matches. Germline CDR1 reads MNHEY; CDR2 reads SVGEGT. The CDR3 spans 17 residues. The chain's CDR3 is CASRKPGLAGLAGELFF. CDR3 DNA sequence: TGTGCCAGCAGAAAGCCGGGACTAGCGGGATTGGCCGGGGAGCTGTTTTTT.

The table lists this clonotype with many counts. The chain couples TRBV28 to TRBJ1-3; D uncertain. Looked up from germline, CDR1 is MDHEN and CDR2 is SYDVKM. The CDR3 has 18 amino acids. V gave up 2 bases and J gave up 3 bases, with 20 bases separating them. The CDR3 reads CASSLVGSQVLIGNTIYF. As DNA, the CDR3 is TGTGCCAGCAGTTTAGTCGGCAGTCAAGTACTCATTGGAAACACCATATATTTT.

This clonotype came up many times. J is TRBJ2-7 and V is TRBV20-1, with D unclear. CDR3 length: 11 amino acids. V gave up 5 bases and J gave up 7 bases, with 12 bases separating them. CDR1 is DFQATT and CDR2 is SNEGSKA in the germline V gene (reference sequence). CDR3 coding DNA: TGCAGTGCTCAAAATCCGCCGGAGCAGTACTTC. Protein sequence: CSAQNPPEQYF.

There are many counts of this clonotype. This chain connects TRBV28 to TRBJ2-1; D could derive from TRBD1 or TRBD2 (5 bases each). The germline gives CDR1 MDHEN, CDR2 SYDVKM. This CDR3 is 13 amino acids long. Trimming took 6 bases from V and 15 from J, leaving 21 bases between them. CDR3: CASSRQSLATLFF. As DNA, the CDR3 is TGTGCCAGCAGCAGACAGAGCTTAGCGACTCTGTTCTTC.

The chain is built from TRBV5-1 and TRBJ1-2; 11 bases agree with TRBD1. Germline CDR1 reads SGHRS; CDR2 reads YFSETQ. After removal of 4 bases from V and 2 bases from J, the junction contained 7 bases not matched to a gene. This CDR3 contains 16 residues. CDR3 residues: CASSNGQGARNYGYTF. CDR3 nucleotides: TGCGCCAGCAGCAATGGACAGGGGGCTAGAAACTATGGCTACACCTTC. Variable domain in full (rest from reference TRBV5-1 and TRBJ1-2): KAGVTQTPRYLIKTRGQQVTLSCSPISGHRSVSWYQQTPGQGLQFLFEYFSETQRNKGNFPGRFSGRQFSNSRSEMNVSTLELGDSALYLCASSNGQGARNYGYTFGSGTRLTVV.

This clonotype was recorded at least ten times. V usage is TRBV2 and J usage is TRBJ2-1; TRBD2 matches 10 bases. The germline V gene has CDR1 SNHLY and CDR2 FYNNEI. The CDR3 runs 17 residues. Germline trimming cut 6 bases from V and 0 bases from J; bases unmatched to any gene: 8. CDR3 in DNA: TGTGCCAGCAGCAGCCGCCCTAGCGGGAGCTCCTACAATGAGCAGTTCTTC. Protein: CASSSRPSGSSYNEQFF. Supplemented by reference TRBV2 and TRBJ2-1, the full variable domain reads EPEVTQTPSHQVTQMGQEVILRCVPISNHLYFYWYRQILGQKVEFLVSFYNNEISEKSEIFDDQFSVERPDGSNFTLKIRSTKLEDSAMYFCASSSRPSGSSYNEQFFGPGTRLTVL.